This section outlines one T cell receptor beta chain sequence together with its context. The target antigen is unknown. Per-patient samples, pretreatment and on-treatment, numbered 1 to 8. These data come from a study of PD-L1 blockade in urothelial cancer. About the research overall: Blood analysis occurred 3 weeks (second dose) and 6 weeks after treatment start. Specimens of blood held a median count of approximately 150,000 T cells. Notes on the study in general: A below-median TCR clonality in blood before treatment predicted better survival.

The protocol was immunoSEQ multiplex PCR, while the TCRdb copy is restricted to in-frame clones and leaves out a portion. The profile covers 28,000 or so clones, with approximately 86% appearing a single time and 30% to 40% taken by the ten largest. The ends lost 4 bases at V and 7 bases at J; junction bases unmatched: 11. Germline lookup yields CDR1 SGDLS and CDR2 YYNGEE. The length of the CDR3 is 16 residues. The rearrangement uses TRBV9 and TRBJ1-2; 12 bases line up with TRBD1. This receptor was taken from a man in his sixties with urothelial cancer. This sample comprised PBMCs, obtained around atezolizumab (anti-PD-L1) treatment. In DNA form, the CDR3 reads TGTGCCAGCAGCTACGCCGGGACAGGGGGCAAGGGTGGCTACACCTTC. This gives the protein CASSYAGTGGKGGYTF.